The present T cell receptor (beta chain) was sequenced within a study of blood T cell repertoires in COVID-19. Study as a whole: Acute and convalescent COVID-19 samples came from the United States, Italy and Spain. The analysed material was cDNA or gDNA that came from T cells, B-cell-depleted T cells, or PBMCs.

Under the authors' procedure: Nucleated cell counts were estimated from reference gene primer amplification. This table comes from immunoSEQ multiplex PCR, and its TCRdb copy is limited to in-frame clones, with some not included. The DNA was the basis for D and trimming; V, J and clone size are from that table. The table includes 150,000 or so clones, around 79% detected once. Germline V gene data show CDR1 as KGHSH and CDR2 as LQKENI. The CDR3 extends over 13 amino acids. V shed 6 bases and J shed 10 bases, with 13 bases lying between them. This clone was seen only once. The sequencing input was peripheral blood. The chain carries TRBV18 and TRBJ1-6; maybe TRBD1 (6 bases). This clonotype was sampled from a man aged 80 or over with acute or convalescent COVID-19. For the CDR3, the DNA is TGTGCCAGCTCCCCGACAGGCGGATCACCCCTCCACTTT. It specifies CASSPTGGSPLHF.